Below, one TCR beta chain is given with its context. Its antigen remains unidentified. The source of the sample is a study of vaccination effects on CD4 cells after COVID-19. Background on the study: The post-vaccine samples were taken, at the median, 72 days after the second dose.

Clones were read by immunoSEQ multiplex PCR, and TCRdb kept only the in-frame ones, dropping some. The repertoire holds 57,000 or so clones, with around four fifths as singletons. General observations from the study: Marked clonal contraction was seen in infection- and vaccine-induced clones late after vaccination.

Antigen-specific CD4+ T cells expanded by the ViraFEST assay with viral peptide pools were then sequenced. Following a roughly 10-day culture, CD4+ T cells were purified. The participants, recipients of two vaccine doses, got either BNT162b2 or mRNA-1273. Cultivation was performed at around 2 million PBMC per well with around 9.3 IU/ml IL-2 and 9 to 10 ug/ml peptides added. Looked up from germline, CDR1 is ENHRY and CDR2 is SYGVKD. The V end was cut by 2 bases, the J end by 5 bases, with 12 bases between. This CDR3 comprises 14 residues. The sequencing here drew on CD4+ T cells from PBMCs cultured with HCoV-229E spike peptides, taken after COVID-19 vaccination. J is TRBJ1-2 and V is TRBV10-3, with D unresolved. This clonotype originated in a human donor who received a COVID-19 vaccine. CDR3 coding DNA: TGTGCCATCAGTGAGGTTACTCCCGGGTATGGCTACACCTTC. Translated, it gives CAISEVTPGYGYTF.